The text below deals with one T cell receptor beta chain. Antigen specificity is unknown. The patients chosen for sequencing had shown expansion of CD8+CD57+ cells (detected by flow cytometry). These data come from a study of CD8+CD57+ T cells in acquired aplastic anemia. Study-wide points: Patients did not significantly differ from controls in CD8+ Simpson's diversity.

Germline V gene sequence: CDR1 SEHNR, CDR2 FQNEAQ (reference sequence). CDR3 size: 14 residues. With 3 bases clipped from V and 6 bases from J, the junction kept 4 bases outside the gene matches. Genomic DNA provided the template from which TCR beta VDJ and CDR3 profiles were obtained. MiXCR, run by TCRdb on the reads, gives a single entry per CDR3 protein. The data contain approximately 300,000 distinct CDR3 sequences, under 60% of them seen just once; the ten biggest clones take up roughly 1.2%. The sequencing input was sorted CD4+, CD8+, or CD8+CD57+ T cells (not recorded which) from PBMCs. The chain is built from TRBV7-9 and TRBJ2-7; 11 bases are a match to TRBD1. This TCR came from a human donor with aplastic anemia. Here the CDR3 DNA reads TGTGCCAGCAGCTTCGGACAGGGGGCTGGCGAGCAGTACTTC. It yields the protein CASSFGQGAGEQYF.